In this sample, the clone carrying this T cell receptor beta chain turned up once. Clones were read by immunoSEQ multiplex PCR, and TCRdb kept only the in-frame ones, dropping some. The data hold about 100,000 clones, with about 90% observed a single time. V gave up 6 bases and J gave up 6 bases; unmatched junction bases: 10. This CDR3 spans 16 amino acids. Germline CDR1 is LNHDA and CDR2 is SQIVND (reference sequence). This entry comes from a study of blood T cell repertoires in COVID-19. Whole-study context: PBMCs, B-cell-depleted T cells, or T cells were the source of the cDNA or gDNA that made up the material.

Sequenced sample: peripheral blood. This chain uses TRBV19 with TRBJ2-3, with TRBD2 identical over 12 bases. This TCR was recovered from a man younger than 35 with COVID-19, enrolled during active disease. The CDR3 nucleotides are TGTGCCAGTAGCTCTAGCGGGAGGGCCTCGTGGGATACGCAGTATTTT. It codes for CASSSSGRASWDTQYF.